This T cell receptor beta chain was profiled in a study of blood T cell repertoires in COVID-19. Study as a whole: The samples span acute and convalescent COVID-19 from the United States, Italy and Spain. Nucleic acid was either cDNA or gDNA, and it came from T cells, B-cell-depleted T cells, or PBMCs.

In the original workflow: The assay estimated nucleated cells by amplifying reference gene primers. Clones were read by immunoSEQ multiplex PCR, and TCRdb kept only the in-frame ones, dropping some. The DNA gave D and trimming, while V, J and clone size come from that table. The sample yields about 98,000 clones, about 90% seen once. V was pared by 7 bases and J by 7 bases, with 9 bases of the junction left unmatched. The CDR3 is made up of 15 amino acids. Germline loops: CDR1 SGHRS, CDR2 YFSETQ. The sample taken for sequencing was peripheral blood. The chain links TRBV5-1 to TRBJ1-6, with 9 bases fitting TRBD1. The sequence was collected from a man in his sixties or seventies with acute or convalescent COVID-19. CDR3 in DNA: TGCGCCAGCGGAGAGACAGGGGGTACAAATTCACCCCTCCACTTT. Translation: CASGETGGTNSPLHF.